Listed here are 6 T cell receptor beta chains from one sample, sequenced in a study of blood T cells in healthy people across ages. A second about 7 to 11 cycle PCR used barcoded and J-beta primers. TCRdb called the 5' RACE reads again in MiXCR, with one record for every CDR3 protein. The sample records roughly 1.9 million distinct CDR3 sequences, approximately 40% being singletons. Specimen: blood. The receptor set was obtained from a human donor in good health.

Concerning this clonotype itself: The junction does not match germline at one end; this may be a read error. The chain combines TRBV25-1 with TRBJ2-5, with D possibly matching TRBD2 (6 bases). Germline CDR1 and CDR2: MGHDK and SYGVNS. CDR3 size: 14 residues. The CDR3 loop is CAGSGGTHQETQYF. The CDR3, as DNA: TGTGCCGGCAGTGGCGGGACTCATCAAGAGACCCAGTACTTC.

The chain joins TRBV5-1 to TRBJ2-1; either TRBD1 or TRBD2 may supply D (6 bases each). The CDR3 has 16 amino acids. The germline CDR1 and CDR2 sequences are SGHRS and YFSETQ. V was cut by 0 bases and J by 3 bases, with 13 bases left in between. The CDR3 DNA follows: TGCGCCAGCAGCTTGGTGGGGGCCGGGAGCTACAATGAGCAGTTCTTC. Residues: CASSLVGAGSYNEQFF.

The J gene is TRBJ2-1, the V gene TRBV7-7, with D possibly being TRBD1 (5 bases). This CDR3 comprises 15 residues. Germline values: CDR1 SSHAT, CDR2 FNYEAQ (reference sequence). V was pared by 5 bases and J by 6 bases, with 17 bases between. The CDR3 spells CASSEGDSHCNEQFF. In DNA, the CDR3 is TGTGCCAGCAGCGAAGGTGACAGCCACTGCAATGAGCAGTTCTTC.

The CDR3: CASSLVGGATHNEQFF. The CDR3 bases are TGTGCCAGCAGCCTGGTTGGCGGAGCGACCCACAATGAGCAGTTCTTC. The rearrangement links TRBV3-1 to TRBJ2-1; D gene uncertain. Germline V lookup: CDR1 LGHDT, CDR2 YNNKEL (reference sequence). Trimming shortened V by 4 bases and J by 5 bases, and 18 bases separated the two germline ends. The CDR3 loop spans 16 amino acids.

The rearrangement links TRBV29-1 to TRBJ2-3; 10 positions match TRBD1. The V gene's germline CDR1 is SQVTM and CDR2 ANQGSEA. V lost 5 bases, J lost 1 base, and 3 bases stayed unmatched. The CDR3 totals 14 residues. CDR3 residues: CSVLGTGGTDTQYF. In DNA, the CDR3 is TGCAGCGTTCTAGGGACAGGGGGCACAGATACGCAGTATTTT.

The chain carries TRBV6-1 and TRBJ1-1, with a possible D match to TRBD1 (5 bases). Germline CDR1 MNHNS, CDR2 SASEGT. This CDR3 is 15 amino acids long. Between the trimmed V and J ends, which lost 0 bases and 2 bases, there was a span of 10 bases. The CDR3 bases are TGTGCCAGCAGTGAAGCGCGTGGGGCCAACACTGAAGCTTTCTTT. Translating it yields CASSEARGANTEAFF.